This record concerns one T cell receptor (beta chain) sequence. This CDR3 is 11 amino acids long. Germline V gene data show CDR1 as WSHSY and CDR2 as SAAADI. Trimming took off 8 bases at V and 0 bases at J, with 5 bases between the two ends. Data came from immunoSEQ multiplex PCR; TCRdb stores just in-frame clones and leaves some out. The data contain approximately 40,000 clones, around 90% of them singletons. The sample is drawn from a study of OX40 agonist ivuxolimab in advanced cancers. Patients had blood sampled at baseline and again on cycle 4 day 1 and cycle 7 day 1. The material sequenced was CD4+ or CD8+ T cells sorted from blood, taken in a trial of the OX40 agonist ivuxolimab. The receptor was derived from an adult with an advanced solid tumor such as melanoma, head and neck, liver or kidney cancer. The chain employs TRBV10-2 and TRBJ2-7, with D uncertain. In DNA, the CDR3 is TGCGCCAGCGGGGACTCCTACGAGCAGTACTTC. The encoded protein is CASGDSYEQYF.